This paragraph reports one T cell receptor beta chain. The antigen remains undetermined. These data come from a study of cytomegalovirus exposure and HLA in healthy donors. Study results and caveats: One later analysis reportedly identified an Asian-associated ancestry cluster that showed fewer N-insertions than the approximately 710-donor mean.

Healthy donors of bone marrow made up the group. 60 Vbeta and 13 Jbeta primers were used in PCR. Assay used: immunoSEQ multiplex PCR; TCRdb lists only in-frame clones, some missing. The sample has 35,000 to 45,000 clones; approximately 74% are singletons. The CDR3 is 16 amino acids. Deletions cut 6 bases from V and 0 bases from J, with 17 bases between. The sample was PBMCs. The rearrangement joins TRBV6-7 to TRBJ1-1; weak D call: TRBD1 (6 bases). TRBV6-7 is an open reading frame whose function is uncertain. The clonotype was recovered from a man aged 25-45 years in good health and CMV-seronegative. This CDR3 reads CASSPPDRLLNTEAFF. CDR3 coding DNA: TGTGCCAGCAGCCCCCCCGACAGGTTACTGAACACTGAAGCTTTCTTT.